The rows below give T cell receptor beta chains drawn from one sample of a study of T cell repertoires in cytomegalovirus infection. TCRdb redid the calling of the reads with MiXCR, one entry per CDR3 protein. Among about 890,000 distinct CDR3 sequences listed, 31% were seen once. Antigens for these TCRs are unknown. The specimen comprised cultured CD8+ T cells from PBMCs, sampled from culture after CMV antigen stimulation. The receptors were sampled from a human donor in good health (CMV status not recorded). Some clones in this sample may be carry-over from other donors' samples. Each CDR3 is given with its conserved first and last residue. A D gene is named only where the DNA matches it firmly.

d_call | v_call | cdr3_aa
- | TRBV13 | CASTSRQGISEAFF
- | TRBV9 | CASSGSFGTDTQYF
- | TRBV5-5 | CASSTQKIWPNEQFF
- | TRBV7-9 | CASSFSSRETQYF
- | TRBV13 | CASSLYNRDVDEQYF
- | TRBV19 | CASLMSSGNTIYF
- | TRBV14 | CASSLLTGVNTEAFF
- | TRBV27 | CASSFRLQGDAETQYF
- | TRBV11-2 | CASSFPQTGYTF
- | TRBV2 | CAIPAGGGQFF
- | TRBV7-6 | CASSLFMAGENTEAFF
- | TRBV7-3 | CASSLKGGISYNEQFF
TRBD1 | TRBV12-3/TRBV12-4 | CASSFRGHVDGYTF
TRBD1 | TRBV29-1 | CSVPPGQAGLNTEAFF
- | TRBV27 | CASSLSGTPGTVLPFF
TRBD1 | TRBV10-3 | CATSGGTPTDTQYF
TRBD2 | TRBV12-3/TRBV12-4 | CASSGGDFSSTDTQYF
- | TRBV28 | CASSIRPSSTDTQYF
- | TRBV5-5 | CATAGGRANTGELFF
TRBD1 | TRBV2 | CASSEGEGRQGLNTEAFF
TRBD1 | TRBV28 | CASSSTRQGPRRWDSPLHF
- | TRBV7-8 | CASAGRGGTDTQYF
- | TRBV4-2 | CASSQDPTGLSREKLFF
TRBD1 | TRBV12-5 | CASGLPGGQGQPQHF
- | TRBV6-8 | CASLSGHEQYF
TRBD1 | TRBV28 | CASRAKWTGSNQPQHF